This T cell receptor (beta chain) was captured in a study of blood T cell repertoires in COVID-19. Data came from immunoSEQ multiplex PCR; TCRdb stores just in-frame clones and leaves some out. The table includes about 220,000 clones, 70% to 90% detected once. Researchers sorted participants into cohorts using their self-reported clinical history. This clone was observed a few times. Germline V gives CDR1 MRHNA, CDR2 SNTAGT. There are 16 residues in the CDR3. With 0 bases clipped from V and 9 bases from J, the junction kept 8 bases outside the gene matches. The sequenced material came from PBMCs or T cells enriched from blood (not recorded which). The sequence came from a woman in her 40s with acute COVID-19. The chain uses TRBV6-4 and TRBJ2-1; 10 bases map to TRBD2. In nucleotides, the CDR3 is TGTGCCAGCAGTGACTCGTACAGCGGGGGGGCAAGTGAGCAGTTCTTC. This codes for CASSDSYSGGASEQFF.